One sample yielded the 26 T cell receptor beta chains listed below, sequenced in a study of blood T cell repertoires in COVID-19. The table came from immunoSEQ multiplex PCR; TCRdb's copy has only in-frame clones and leaves some out. The table records around 55,000 clones, approximately 90% of them present only once. Sequences were obtained from peripheral blood. The receptors come from a middle-aged man with acute or convalescent COVID-19.

The V gene is TRBV5-1, the J gene TRBJ1-1; TRBD1 aligns across 9 bases. There are 14 residues in the CDR3. Germline CDR1 SGHRS, CDR2 YFSETQ. J gave up 7 bases and V 0 bases, and 4 bases lay outside the gene matches. Here the CDR3 reads CASSLEGQGLEAFF. The CDR3 nucleotides read TGCGCCAGCAGCTTGGAGGGACAGGGCCTTGAAGCTTTCTTT.

The rearrangement uses TRBV7-2 and TRBJ1-4; D ambiguous. Between the trimmed V and J ends, which lost 4 bases and 5 bases, there was a span of 5 bases. CDR3 length: 12 amino acids. Germline V lookup: CDR1 SGHTA, CDR2 FQGNSA. In DNA, the CDR3 is TGTGCCAGCAGCTCCGTAAATGAAAAACTGTTTTTT. This encodes CASSSVNEKLFF. Full variable domain (outside the CDR3, taken from reference TRBV7-2 and TRBJ1-4): GAGVSQSPSNKVTEKGKDVELRCDPISGHTALYWYRQSLGQGLEFLIYFQGNSAPDKSGLPSDRFSAERTGGSVSTLTIQRTQQEDSAVYLCASSSVNEKLFFGSGTQLSVL.

This chain connects TRBV28 to TRBJ2-5, with TRBD1 matching over 10 bases. Losses at the gene ends were 5 bases for V and 5 bases for J; bases not matched to a gene: 5. The V gene's germline CDR1 is MDHEN and CDR2 SYDVKM. There are 14 residues in the CDR3. CDR3 DNA: TGTGCCAGCAGTGGACCGGGACAGGGGGAGACCCAGTACTTC. Its protein is CASSGPGQGETQYF.

The gene calls are TRBV30 and TRBJ2-7; TRBD2 matches at 8 bases. The CDR3 runs to 13 residues. V lost 3 bases and J lost 3; bases outside the gene matches: 4. Germline V gives CDR1 GTSNPN, CDR2 SVGIG (reference sequence). The CDR3 here is CAWSSGRIYEQYF. The DNA of the CDR3 is TGTGCCTGGAGCAGCGGGAGAATCTACGAGCAGTACTTC.

The chain has TRBV6-5 and TRBJ1-5, with 8 bases matching TRBD1. This CDR3 has 16 amino acids. Germline CDR1 is MNHEY and CDR2 is SVGAGI. V lost 2 bases and J lost 6; bases outside the gene matches: 9. The CDR3 DNA is TGTGCCAGCAGTTACGCCAGGACAGGGCCCTCTCAGCCCCAGCATTTT. Residues: CASSYARTGPSQPQHF.

The chain employs TRBV7-7 and TRBJ2-1; 11 bases line up with TRBD2. CDR3 length: 15 residues. The J segment lost 15 bases and the V segment lost 1 base, leaving 11 bases of the junction unmatched. Per the germline V gene, CDR1 is SSHAT and CDR2 is FNYEAQ (reference sequence). The CDR3 reads CASSLEGVAGGQLFF. The CDR3 nucleotides are TGTGCCAGCAGCTTAGAGGGGGTAGCGGGAGGGCAACTGTTCTTC.

V and J are TRBV19 and TRBJ2-6; 7 nucleotides match TRBD2. The germline V gene has CDR1 LNHDA and CDR2 SQIVND (reference sequence). V trimming: 3 bases; J trimming: 1 base; junction bases outside the gene matches: 0. This CDR3 has 15 amino acids. The CDR3, as DNA: TGTGCCAGTAGTATGGGAGGGTCTGGGGCCAACGTCCTGACTTTC. Its translation is CASSMGGSGANVLTF.

The chain links TRBV10-1 to TRBJ1-6; a possible D gene is TRBD1 (5 bases). CDR1 and CDR2 (germline): WNHNN, SYGVQD (reference sequence). Trimming removed 2 bases from V and 7 bases from J, with 9 bases in between. The CDR3 length is 14 residues. Written as DNA, the CDR3 is TGCGCCAGCAGTGAGAGGGGACTAAATTCACCCCTCCACTTT. It yields the protein CASSERGLNSPLHF.

The rearrangement joins TRBV24-1 to TRBJ1-2; unclear D gene. V shed 5 bases and J shed 2 bases, with 8 bases lying between them. This CDR3 contains 13 residues. Germline V gene lookup returns CDR1 KGHDR and CDR2 SFDVKD. CDR3 in amino acids: CATSVGGNYGYTF. For the CDR3, the DNA is TGTGCCACCAGTGTCGGAGGAAACTATGGCTACACCTTC.

The rearrangement uses TRBV5-5 and TRBJ2-2; D is unclear. The V gene lost 1 base and the J gene lost 4 bases, with 11 bases spanning the gap. CDR1 is SGHKS, CDR2 YYEKEE, per germline (reference sequence). This CDR3 is built from 15 residues. Here the CDR3 DNA reads TGTGCCAGCAGCTTGCCTAGGTTCCTCACCGGGGAGCTGTTTTTT. It specifies CASSLPRFLTGELFF.

This clone came up once. The chain recombines TRBV19 with TRBJ1-2; TRBD1 might be the D (5 bases). Trimming left V 5 bases short and J 6 bases short, with 10 bases between. This CDR3 has 12 residues. Germline assignment: CDR1 LNHDA and CDR2 SQIVND (reference sequence). The CDR3 reads CASSLQGNGYTF. The CDR3 bases are TGTGCCAGTAGTTTGCAGGGAAATGGCTACACCTTC.

V and J are TRBV4-2 and TRBJ2-7; 9 positions agree with TRBD2. The length of the CDR3 is 13 residues. Unmatched junction bases numbered 5, after V lost 6 bases and J lost 5 bases. Germline-derived CDR1 and CDR2 are LGHNA and YNFKEQ. The DNA for the CDR3 is TGTGCCAGCAGGCACCGGACTAGCGACGAGCAGTACTTC. Translated, it gives CASRHRTSDEQYF.

J is TRBJ2-1 and V is TRBV7-9, with 9 bases aligning to TRBD2. The germline gives CDR1 SEHNR, CDR2 FQNEAQ (reference sequence). V lost 6 bases, J lost 5 bases, and 5 bases stayed unmatched. The CDR3 consists of 14 residues. DNA for the CDR3: TGTGCCAGCAGTGGGCTAGCGGGACACAATGAGCAGTTCTTC. This sequence encodes CASSGLAGHNEQFF.

This clone was observed once. J is TRBJ2-3 and V is TRBV7-2; 9 nucleotides line up with TRBD1. V gave up 5 bases and J gave up 2 bases; unmatched junction bases: 5. CDR1 is SGHTA, CDR2 FQGNSA, per germline. The CDR3 has 15 residues. The CDR3, as DNA: TGTGCCAGCAGCCACGGGACAGGGACCACAGATACGCAGTATTTT. It specifies CASSHGTGTTDTQYF.

The chain employs TRBV10-1 and TRBJ1-3, with D possibly matching TRBD1 (6 bases). The CDR3 has 15 residues. V was pared by 10 bases and J by 6 bases, with 22 bases between. CDR1 is WNHNN, CDR2 SYGVQD, per germline (reference sequence). Written as DNA, the CDR3 is TGCGCCACCGTCGCCGGGACAAAAGACGAAAACACCATATATTTT. Its translation: CATVAGTKDENTIYF.

The chain employs TRBV27 and TRBJ2-1, with no clear D. Germline values: CDR1 MNHEY, CDR2 SMNVEV (reference sequence). The CDR3 loop spans 14 amino acids. Trimming stripped 6 bases from V and 5 bases from J, with 14 bases between. CDR3 in DNA: TGTGCCAGCAGCGGCAAAATTGCGGACAATGAGCAGTTCTTC. Translating it yields CASSGKIADNEQFF.

The chain carries TRBV5-4 and TRBJ2-2, with 9 bases identical to TRBD2. Germline CDR1 is SGHNT and CDR2 is YYREEE (reference sequence). The length of the CDR3 is 17 residues. J lost 4 bases, V lost 0 bases, and 7 bases had no gene match. The CDR3 sequence is CASSLESGLAITGELFF. The DNA of the CDR3 is TGTGCCAGCAGCTTGGAATCCGGACTAGCGATCACCGGGGAGCTGTTTTTT.

The CDR3 sequence is CASRRDSGGYTF. The CDR3 DNA follows: TGTGCCAGCAGGAGGGACAGTGGAGGCTACACCTTC. This chain connects TRBV6-5 to TRBJ1-2, with TRBD1 matching over 7 bases. The germline V gene has CDR1 MNHEY and CDR2 SVGAGI. The CDR3 has 12 residues. With V trimmed by 6 bases and J by 8 bases, 6 bases remained unmatched.

J is TRBJ2-7 and V is TRBV27, with D perhaps matching TRBD2 (6 bases). The CDR3 runs 15 residues. Trimming pared 0 bases from V and 2 bases from J, leaving 11 bases between. Germline V CDR1 and CDR2: MNHEY, SMNVEV (reference sequence). In DNA, the CDR3 is TGTGCCAGCAGTTTATCCGGGACTGTCCCCTACGAGCAGTACTTC. Its protein product is CASSLSGTVPYEQYF.

This rearrangement joins TRBV3-1 (or the pseudogene TRBV3-2) to TRBJ1-2, with TRBD1 matching 7 bases. V shed 4 bases and J 4 bases; nucleotides not matched to a gene: 3. CDR1 and CDR2 (germline): LGHDT, YNNKEL (reference sequence). The CDR3 is 13 amino acids. The CDR3 coding sequence is TGTGCCAGCAGCCTACGGGACAGCTATGGCTACACCTTC. It is translated as CASSLRDSYGYTF.

The rearrangement links TRBV6-2 or TRBV6-3 to TRBJ2-7; 8 positions match TRBD2. CDR1 and CDR2 (germline): MNHEY, SVGEGT. J gave up 3 bases and V 5 bases, and 6 bases lay outside the gene matches. The CDR3 spans 14 residues. CDR3 loop: CASSTSGGLYEQYF. In nucleotides, the CDR3 is TGTGCCAGCAGTACCAGCGGGGGACTCTACGAGCAGTACTTC.

The gene calls are TRBV19 and TRBJ1-3; D is unclear. The ends were cut back, 6 bases at V and 4 bases at J, with 10 bases in the middle. The CDR3 has 13 amino acids. CDR1 is LNHDA and CDR2 is SQIVND in the germline V gene (reference sequence). Here the CDR3 DNA reads TGTGCCAGTAGACCAGGTACCGGAAACACCATATATTTT. It is translated as CASRPGTGNTIYF.

The chain employs TRBV29-1 and TRBJ2-7, with TRBD2 matching over 11 bases. V was clipped by 4 bases and J by 6 bases; unmatched bases: 5. The V gene's germline CDR1 is SQVTM and CDR2 ANQGSEA. This CDR3 is built from 13 residues. The CDR3 reads CSVGLAGGGEQYF. The CDR3, as DNA: TGCAGCGTTGGTCTAGCGGGAGGAGGCGAGCAGTACTTC.

The CDR3 DNA reads as TGTGCCGGCGGACAGCGGTATGGCTACACCTTC. Translated, it gives CAGGQRYGYTF. The chain couples TRBV30 to TRBJ1-2; maybe TRBD1 (6 bases). The CDR3 covers 11 residues. CDR1 and CDR2 from the germline V gene are GTSNPN and SVGIG (reference sequence). The germline V and J ends were trimmed by 8 bases and 5 bases, with 12 bases remaining between them.

The CDR3, as DNA: TGTGCCAGCAAAGTGTACAGGGGGCCTTACGAGCAGTACTTC. This codes for CASKVYRGPYEQYF. V usage is TRBV27 and J usage is TRBJ2-7, with TRBD1 identical over 9 bases. This CDR3 spans 14 amino acids. V dropped 7 bases and J dropped 4; count of bases not matched to a gene: 8. Germline V gene data show CDR1 as MNHEY and CDR2 as SMNVEV (reference sequence).

The J gene is TRBJ1-4, the V gene TRBV2; 7 bases are shared with TRBD1. The CDR3 is 14 amino acids. V lost 5 bases, J lost 7 bases, and 7 bases stayed unmatched. Germline V gene lookup returns CDR1 SNHLY and CDR2 FYNNEI. The CDR3 bases are TGTGCCAGCAGTCCGGGACAGATGAGTGAAAAACTGTTTTTT. It codes for CASSPGQMSEKLFF.